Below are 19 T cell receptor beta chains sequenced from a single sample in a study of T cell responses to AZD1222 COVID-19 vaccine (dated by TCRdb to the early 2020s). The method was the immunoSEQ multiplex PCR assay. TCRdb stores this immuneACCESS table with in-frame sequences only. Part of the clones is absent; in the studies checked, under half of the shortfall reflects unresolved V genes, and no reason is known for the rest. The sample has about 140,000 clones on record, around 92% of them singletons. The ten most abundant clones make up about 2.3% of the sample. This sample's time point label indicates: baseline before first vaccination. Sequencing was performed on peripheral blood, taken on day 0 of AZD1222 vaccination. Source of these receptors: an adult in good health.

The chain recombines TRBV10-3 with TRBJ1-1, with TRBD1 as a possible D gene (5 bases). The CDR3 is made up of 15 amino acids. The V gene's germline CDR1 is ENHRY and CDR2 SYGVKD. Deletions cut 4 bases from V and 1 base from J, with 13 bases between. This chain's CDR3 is CAISAQDTRNTEAFF. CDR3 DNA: TGTGCCATCAGTGCTCAGGACACAAGGAACACTGAAGCTTTCTTT.

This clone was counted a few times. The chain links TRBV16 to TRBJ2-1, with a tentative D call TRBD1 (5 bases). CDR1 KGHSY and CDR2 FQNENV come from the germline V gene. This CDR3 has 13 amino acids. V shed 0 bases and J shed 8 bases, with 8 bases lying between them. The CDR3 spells CASSQSIRDEQFF. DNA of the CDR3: TGTGCCAGCAGCCAATCGATCAGGGATGAGCAGTTCTTC.

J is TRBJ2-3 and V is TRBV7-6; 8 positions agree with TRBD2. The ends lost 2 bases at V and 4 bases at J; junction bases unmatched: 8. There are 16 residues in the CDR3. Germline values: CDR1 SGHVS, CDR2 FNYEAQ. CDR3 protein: CASSLFLAGRADTQYF. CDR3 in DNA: TGTGCCAGCAGCTTATTTTTAGCGGGGAGGGCAGATACGCAGTATTTT.

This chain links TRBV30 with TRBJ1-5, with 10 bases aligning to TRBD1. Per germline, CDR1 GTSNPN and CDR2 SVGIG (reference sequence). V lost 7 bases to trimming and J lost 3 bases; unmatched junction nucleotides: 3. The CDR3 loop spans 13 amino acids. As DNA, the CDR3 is TGTGCCTACGGGACAGGGGACAATCAGCCCCAGCATTTT. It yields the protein CAYGTGDNQPQHF.

The CDR3 bases are TGTGCCAGCAGCTTGGGCGGGATGGCTCTGGACTATGGCTACACCTTC. Amino acids: CASSLGGMALDYGYTF. This sequence joins TRBV7-9 and TRBJ1-2; D remains ambiguous. Germline V lookup: CDR1 SEHNR, CDR2 FQNEAQ (reference sequence). V dropped 3 bases and J dropped 3 bases, with 17 bases sitting between them. The length of the CDR3 is 16 residues.

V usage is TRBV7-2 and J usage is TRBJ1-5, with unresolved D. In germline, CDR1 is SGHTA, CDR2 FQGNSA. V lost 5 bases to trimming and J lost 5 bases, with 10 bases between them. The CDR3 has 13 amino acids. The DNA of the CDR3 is TGTGCCAGCAGCCTCATAGACGATCAGCCCCAGCATTTT. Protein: CASSLIDDQPQHF. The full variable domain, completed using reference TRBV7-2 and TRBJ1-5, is GAGVSQSPSNKVTEKGKDVELRCDPISGHTALYWYRQSLGQGLEFLIYFQGNSAPDKSGLPSDRFSAERTGGSVSTLTIQRTQQEDSAVYLCASSLIDDQPQHFGDGTRLSIL.

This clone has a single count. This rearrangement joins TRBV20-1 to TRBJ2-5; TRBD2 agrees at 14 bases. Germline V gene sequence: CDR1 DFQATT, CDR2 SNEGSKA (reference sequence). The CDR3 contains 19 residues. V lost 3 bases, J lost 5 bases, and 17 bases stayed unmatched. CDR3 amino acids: CSASRTSGGLSGRRETQYF. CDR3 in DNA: TGCAGTGCTAGTAGGACTAGCGGGGGGTTATCGGGGAGAAGGGAGACCCAGTACTTC.

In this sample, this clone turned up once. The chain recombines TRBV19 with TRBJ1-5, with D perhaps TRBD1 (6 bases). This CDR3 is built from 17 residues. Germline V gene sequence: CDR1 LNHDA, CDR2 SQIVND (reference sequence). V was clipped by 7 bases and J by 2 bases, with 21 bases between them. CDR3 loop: CASTRTAGGYGNQPQHF. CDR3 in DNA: TGTGCCAGTACCAGGACAGCCGGAGGGTATGGCAATCAGCCCCAGCATTTT.

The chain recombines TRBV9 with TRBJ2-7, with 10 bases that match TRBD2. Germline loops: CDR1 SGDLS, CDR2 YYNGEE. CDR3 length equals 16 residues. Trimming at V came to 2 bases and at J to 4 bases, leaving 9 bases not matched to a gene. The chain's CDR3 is CASSVSGRAPKYEQYF. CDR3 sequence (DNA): TGTGCCAGCAGCGTCAGCGGGAGGGCCCCTAAATACGAGCAGTACTTC.

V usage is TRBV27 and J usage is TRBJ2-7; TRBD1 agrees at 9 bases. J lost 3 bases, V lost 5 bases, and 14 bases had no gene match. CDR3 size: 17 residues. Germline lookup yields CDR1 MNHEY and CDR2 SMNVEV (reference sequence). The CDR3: CASSHSAWTGENYEQYF. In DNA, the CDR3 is TGTGCCAGCAGTCATAGTGCGTGGACAGGGGAGAACTACGAGCAGTACTTC.

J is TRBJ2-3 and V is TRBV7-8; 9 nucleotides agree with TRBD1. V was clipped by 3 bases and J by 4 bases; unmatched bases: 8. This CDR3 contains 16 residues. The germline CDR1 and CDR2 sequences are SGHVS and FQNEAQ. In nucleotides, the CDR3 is TGTGCCAGCAGCTTTGGACAGGGGTTGTATTCAGATACGCAGTATTTT. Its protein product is CASSFGQGLYSDTQYF.

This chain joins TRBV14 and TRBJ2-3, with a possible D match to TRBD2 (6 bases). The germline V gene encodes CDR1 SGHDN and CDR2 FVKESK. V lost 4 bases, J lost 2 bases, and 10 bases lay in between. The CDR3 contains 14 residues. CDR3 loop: CASSPQRATDTQYF. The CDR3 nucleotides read TGTGCCAGCAGCCCACAGCGGGCCACAGATACGCAGTATTTT. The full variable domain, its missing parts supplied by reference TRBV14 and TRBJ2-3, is EAGVTQFPSHSVIEKGQTVTLRCDPISGHDNLYWYRRVMGKEIKFLLHFVKESKQDESGMPNNRFLAERTGGTYSTLKVQPAELEDSGVYFCASSPQRATDTQYFGPGTRLTVL.

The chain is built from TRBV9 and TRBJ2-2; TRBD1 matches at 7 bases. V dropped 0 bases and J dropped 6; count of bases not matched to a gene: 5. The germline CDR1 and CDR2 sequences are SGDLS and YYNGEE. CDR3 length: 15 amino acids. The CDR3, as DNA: TGTGCCAGCAGCGTAGGAGGGGGCGCGGCCGGGGAGCTGTTTTTT. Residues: CASSVGGGAAGELFF.

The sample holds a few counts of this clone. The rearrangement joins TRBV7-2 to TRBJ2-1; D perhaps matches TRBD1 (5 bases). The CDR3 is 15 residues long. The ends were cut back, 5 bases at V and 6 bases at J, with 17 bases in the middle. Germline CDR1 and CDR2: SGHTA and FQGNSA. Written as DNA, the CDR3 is TGTGCCAGCAGCCTAACTTTGACAGTTGCCAATGAGCAGTTCTTC. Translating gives CASSLTLTVANEQFF.

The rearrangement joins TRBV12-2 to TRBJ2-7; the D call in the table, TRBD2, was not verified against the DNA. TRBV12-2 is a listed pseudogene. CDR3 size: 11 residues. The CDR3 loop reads CASRSPSEQYF. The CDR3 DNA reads TGTGCAAGTCGCTCCCCCTCCGAGCAGTACTTC.

CDR3 nucleotide sequence: TGTGCCAGCAGCCCAGAGGGGTACTCCTACGAGCAGTACTTC. Amino acid sequence: CASSPEGYSYEQYF. This chain links TRBV7-9 with TRBJ2-7, with D perhaps assigned TRBD1 or TRBD2 (5 bases each). Deletions cut 5 bases from V and 0 bases from J, with 11 bases between. The germline V gene encodes CDR1 SEHNR and CDR2 FQNEAQ (reference sequence). This CDR3 contains 14 residues.

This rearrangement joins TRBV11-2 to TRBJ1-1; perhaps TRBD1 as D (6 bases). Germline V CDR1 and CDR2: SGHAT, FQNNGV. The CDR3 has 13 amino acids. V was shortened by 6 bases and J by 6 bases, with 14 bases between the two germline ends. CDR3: CASSFMKGAEAFF. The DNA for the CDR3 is TGTGCCAGCAGTTTTATGAAGGGGGCTGAAGCTTTCTTT. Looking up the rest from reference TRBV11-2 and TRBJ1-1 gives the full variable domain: EAGVAQSPRYKIIEKRQSVAFWCNPISGHATLYWYQQILGQGPKLLIQFQNNGVVDDSQLPKDRFSAERLKGVDSTLKIQPAKLEDSAVYLCASSFMKGAEAFFGQGTRLTVV.

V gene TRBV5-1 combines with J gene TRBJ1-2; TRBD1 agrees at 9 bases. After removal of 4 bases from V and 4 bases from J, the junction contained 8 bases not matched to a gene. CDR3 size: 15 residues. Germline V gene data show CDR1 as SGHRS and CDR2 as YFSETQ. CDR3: CASSVRTGESYGYTF. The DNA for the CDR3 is TGCGCCAGCAGCGTCCGGACAGGGGAGAGCTATGGCTACACCTTC.

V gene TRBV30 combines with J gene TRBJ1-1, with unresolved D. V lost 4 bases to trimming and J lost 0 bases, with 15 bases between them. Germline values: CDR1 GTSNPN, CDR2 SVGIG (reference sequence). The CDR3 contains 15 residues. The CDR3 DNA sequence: TGTGCCTGGATAAGAGCCCGGAGGGTGAACACTGAAGCTTTCTTT. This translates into CAWIRARRVNTEAFF. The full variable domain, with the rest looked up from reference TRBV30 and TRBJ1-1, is SQTIHQWPATLVQPVGSPLSLECTVEGTSNPNLYWYRQAAGRGLQLLFYSVGIGQISSEVPQNLSASRPQDRQFILSSKKLLLSDSGFYLCAWIRARRVNTEAFFGQGTRLTVV.